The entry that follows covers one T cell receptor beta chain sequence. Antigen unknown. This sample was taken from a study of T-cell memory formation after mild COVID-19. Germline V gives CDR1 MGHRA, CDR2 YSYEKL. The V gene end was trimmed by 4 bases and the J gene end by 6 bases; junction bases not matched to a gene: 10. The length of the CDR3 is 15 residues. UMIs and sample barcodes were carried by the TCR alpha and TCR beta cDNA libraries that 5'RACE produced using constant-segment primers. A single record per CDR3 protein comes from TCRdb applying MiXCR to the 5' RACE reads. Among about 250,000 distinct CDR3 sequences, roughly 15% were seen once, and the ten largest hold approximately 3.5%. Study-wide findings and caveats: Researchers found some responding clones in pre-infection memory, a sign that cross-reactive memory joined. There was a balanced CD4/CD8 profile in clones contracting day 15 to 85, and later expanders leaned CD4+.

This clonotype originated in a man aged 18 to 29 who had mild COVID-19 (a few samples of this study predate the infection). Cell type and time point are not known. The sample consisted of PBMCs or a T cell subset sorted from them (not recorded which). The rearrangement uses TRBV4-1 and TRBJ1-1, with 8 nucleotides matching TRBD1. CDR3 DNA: TGCGCCAGCAGCCTCATCAGGGGGCGTTCTCCTGAAGCTTTCTTT. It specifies CASSLIRGRSPEAFF.